These 12 T cell receptor beta chains originate from one sample sequenced in a study of CD8+CD57+ T cells in acquired aplastic anemia (dated by TCRdb to about 2018). The reads were generated on an Illumina HiSeq 2000. Genomic DNA was used as template for profiling of TCR beta VDJ combinations and CDR3 sequences. TCRdb trimmed the raw reads at Q25, called clones with MiXCR and kept productive beta chains. CDR3 protein sequences are deduplicated, and each keeps its most common genes and DNA. The sample yields about 210,000 distinct CDR3 sequences; over 55% were counted once. 25% to 30% of the sample comes from the top ten. The source material was sorted CD4+, CD8+, or CD8+CD57+ T cells (not recorded which) from PBMCs. The receptors here all came from a human donor in good health.

The CDR3 sequence is CATSHQTAEAFF. The CDR3 coding sequence is TGTGCCACCAGCCACCAGACAGCCGAAGCTTTCTTT. This chain connects TRBV15 to TRBJ1-1; maybe TRBD1 (5 bases). The germline CDR1 and CDR2 sequences are LNHNV and YYDKDF (reference sequence). The CDR3 is 12 residues long. V was cut by 5 bases and J by 8 bases, with 12 bases left in between.

The V and J genes are TRBV10-3 and TRBJ1-1; tentative D call: TRBD1 (6 bases). The length of the CDR3 is 14 residues. Germline loops: CDR1 ENHRY, CDR2 SYGVKD. With 10 bases removed from V and 7 bases from J, the gap between germline ends came to 22 bases. CDR3 loop: CASMFGLEGGEAFF. CDR3 in DNA: TGTGCCAGCATGTTCGGTCTTGAAGGGGGTGAAGCTTTCTTT.

The chain has TRBV7-6 and TRBJ2-5, with TRBD2 matching 11 bases. This CDR3 has 16 residues. The germline CDR1 and CDR2 sequences are SGHVS and FNYEAQ. Trimming took 4 bases from V and 4 from J; bases not matched to a gene: 8. CDR3: CASSSWLAGGSETQYF. CDR3 bases: TGTGCCAGCAGCTCGTGGCTAGCGGGGGGATCAGAGACCCAGTACTTC.

This chain links TRBV10-2 with TRBJ1-1, with D uncertain. Trimming pared 6 bases from V and 2 bases from J, leaving 7 bases between. Germline V gene data show CDR1 as WSHSY and CDR2 as SAAADI. The CDR3 runs to 12 residues. In DNA form, the CDR3 reads TGCGCCAGCAGGGACCCAAACACTGAAGCTTTCTTT. Translating it yields CASRDPNTEAFF.

The V and J genes are TRBV2 and TRBJ2-3, with TRBD2 identical over 11 bases. Germline assignment: CDR1 SNHLY and CDR2 FYNNEI. CDR3 size: 15 residues. After removal of 7 bases from V and 1 base from J, the junction contained 4 bases not matched to a gene. Written as DNA, the CDR3 is TGTGCCAGCAAAGAGACTAGCGGGGGCACAGATACGCAGTATTTT. It translates to CASKETSGGTDTQYF.

This clonotype was seen only a few times. The V gene is TRBV19, the J gene TRBJ1-1, with a weak D call TRBD1 (6 bases). The germline gives CDR1 LNHDA, CDR2 SQIVND (reference sequence). The CDR3 is made up of 13 amino acids. V lost 5 bases to trimming and J lost 5 bases, with 12 bases between them. CDR3: CASSSRGWTEAFF. In DNA, the CDR3 is TGTGCCAGTAGTTCCAGGGGTTGGACTGAAGCTTTCTTT.

The chain links TRBV4-1 to TRBJ2-1; 9 nucleotides align to TRBD2. V shed 3 bases and J 4 bases; nucleotides not matched to a gene: 10. Germline V CDR1 and CDR2: MGHRA, YSYEKL. This CDR3 has 17 amino acids. Here the CDR3 reads CASSHGSLLAGYNEQFF. In DNA form, the CDR3 reads TGCGCCAGCAGCCATGGTAGTCTTCTAGCGGGGTACAATGAGCAGTTCTTC.

The chain uses TRBV10-1 and TRBJ1-5, with 7 bases lining up with TRBD1. The germline V gene encodes CDR1 WNHNN and CDR2 SYGVQD (reference sequence). This CDR3 is 16 amino acids long. The trim removed 4 bases at V and 5 bases at J, leaving 11 bases unmatched. CDR3 coding DNA: TGCGCCAGCAGTGGACAGGGTAGGGAGAAAGATCAGCCCCAGCATTTT. It translates to CASSGQGREKDQPQHF.

The J gene is TRBJ1-2, the V gene TRBV2; D not certain. This CDR3 has 13 residues. V lost 7 bases and J 4 bases, leaving 13 bases between the germline ends. The V gene's germline CDR1 is SNHLY and CDR2 FYNNEI. The CDR3 reads CASTGFQGYGYTF. The CDR3 nucleotides are TGTGCCAGCACAGGATTCCAAGGCTATGGCTACACCTTC.

This clonotype was seen a single time. This rearrangement joins TRBV7-9 to TRBJ2-5; possible D gene TRBD1, 5 bases. Deletions cut 0 bases from V and 4 bases from J, with 9 bases between. The germline gives CDR1 SEHNR, CDR2 FQNEAQ (reference sequence). The length of the CDR3 is 14 residues. The CDR3 bases are TGTGCCAGCAGCTTAGCCCGACAGTCAGAGACCCAGTACTTC. As protein: CASSLARQSETQYF.

The genes are TRBV11-3 and TRBJ1-6; the D is unclear. Deletions cut 4 bases from V and 10 bases from J, with 20 bases between. Germline V CDR1 and CDR2: SGHNT, YENEEA. This CDR3 has 16 amino acids. CDR3 protein: CASSSLKGSLGSPLHF. The CDR3 DNA sequence: TGTGCCAGCAGCTCACTCAAGGGTTCCCTGGGATCACCCCTCCACTTT.

This clonotype occurred many times. The V and J genes are TRBV4-3 and TRBJ2-1; a possible D gene is TRBD1 (5 bases). Germline V CDR1 and CDR2: LGHNA, YSLEER. V was cut by 2 bases and J by 6 bases, with 14 bases left in between. This CDR3 is built from 15 residues. The CDR3 region is CASSQSTQVLNEQFF. CDR3 DNA: TGCGCCAGCAGCCAATCCACACAGGTTCTCAATGAGCAGTTCTTC.